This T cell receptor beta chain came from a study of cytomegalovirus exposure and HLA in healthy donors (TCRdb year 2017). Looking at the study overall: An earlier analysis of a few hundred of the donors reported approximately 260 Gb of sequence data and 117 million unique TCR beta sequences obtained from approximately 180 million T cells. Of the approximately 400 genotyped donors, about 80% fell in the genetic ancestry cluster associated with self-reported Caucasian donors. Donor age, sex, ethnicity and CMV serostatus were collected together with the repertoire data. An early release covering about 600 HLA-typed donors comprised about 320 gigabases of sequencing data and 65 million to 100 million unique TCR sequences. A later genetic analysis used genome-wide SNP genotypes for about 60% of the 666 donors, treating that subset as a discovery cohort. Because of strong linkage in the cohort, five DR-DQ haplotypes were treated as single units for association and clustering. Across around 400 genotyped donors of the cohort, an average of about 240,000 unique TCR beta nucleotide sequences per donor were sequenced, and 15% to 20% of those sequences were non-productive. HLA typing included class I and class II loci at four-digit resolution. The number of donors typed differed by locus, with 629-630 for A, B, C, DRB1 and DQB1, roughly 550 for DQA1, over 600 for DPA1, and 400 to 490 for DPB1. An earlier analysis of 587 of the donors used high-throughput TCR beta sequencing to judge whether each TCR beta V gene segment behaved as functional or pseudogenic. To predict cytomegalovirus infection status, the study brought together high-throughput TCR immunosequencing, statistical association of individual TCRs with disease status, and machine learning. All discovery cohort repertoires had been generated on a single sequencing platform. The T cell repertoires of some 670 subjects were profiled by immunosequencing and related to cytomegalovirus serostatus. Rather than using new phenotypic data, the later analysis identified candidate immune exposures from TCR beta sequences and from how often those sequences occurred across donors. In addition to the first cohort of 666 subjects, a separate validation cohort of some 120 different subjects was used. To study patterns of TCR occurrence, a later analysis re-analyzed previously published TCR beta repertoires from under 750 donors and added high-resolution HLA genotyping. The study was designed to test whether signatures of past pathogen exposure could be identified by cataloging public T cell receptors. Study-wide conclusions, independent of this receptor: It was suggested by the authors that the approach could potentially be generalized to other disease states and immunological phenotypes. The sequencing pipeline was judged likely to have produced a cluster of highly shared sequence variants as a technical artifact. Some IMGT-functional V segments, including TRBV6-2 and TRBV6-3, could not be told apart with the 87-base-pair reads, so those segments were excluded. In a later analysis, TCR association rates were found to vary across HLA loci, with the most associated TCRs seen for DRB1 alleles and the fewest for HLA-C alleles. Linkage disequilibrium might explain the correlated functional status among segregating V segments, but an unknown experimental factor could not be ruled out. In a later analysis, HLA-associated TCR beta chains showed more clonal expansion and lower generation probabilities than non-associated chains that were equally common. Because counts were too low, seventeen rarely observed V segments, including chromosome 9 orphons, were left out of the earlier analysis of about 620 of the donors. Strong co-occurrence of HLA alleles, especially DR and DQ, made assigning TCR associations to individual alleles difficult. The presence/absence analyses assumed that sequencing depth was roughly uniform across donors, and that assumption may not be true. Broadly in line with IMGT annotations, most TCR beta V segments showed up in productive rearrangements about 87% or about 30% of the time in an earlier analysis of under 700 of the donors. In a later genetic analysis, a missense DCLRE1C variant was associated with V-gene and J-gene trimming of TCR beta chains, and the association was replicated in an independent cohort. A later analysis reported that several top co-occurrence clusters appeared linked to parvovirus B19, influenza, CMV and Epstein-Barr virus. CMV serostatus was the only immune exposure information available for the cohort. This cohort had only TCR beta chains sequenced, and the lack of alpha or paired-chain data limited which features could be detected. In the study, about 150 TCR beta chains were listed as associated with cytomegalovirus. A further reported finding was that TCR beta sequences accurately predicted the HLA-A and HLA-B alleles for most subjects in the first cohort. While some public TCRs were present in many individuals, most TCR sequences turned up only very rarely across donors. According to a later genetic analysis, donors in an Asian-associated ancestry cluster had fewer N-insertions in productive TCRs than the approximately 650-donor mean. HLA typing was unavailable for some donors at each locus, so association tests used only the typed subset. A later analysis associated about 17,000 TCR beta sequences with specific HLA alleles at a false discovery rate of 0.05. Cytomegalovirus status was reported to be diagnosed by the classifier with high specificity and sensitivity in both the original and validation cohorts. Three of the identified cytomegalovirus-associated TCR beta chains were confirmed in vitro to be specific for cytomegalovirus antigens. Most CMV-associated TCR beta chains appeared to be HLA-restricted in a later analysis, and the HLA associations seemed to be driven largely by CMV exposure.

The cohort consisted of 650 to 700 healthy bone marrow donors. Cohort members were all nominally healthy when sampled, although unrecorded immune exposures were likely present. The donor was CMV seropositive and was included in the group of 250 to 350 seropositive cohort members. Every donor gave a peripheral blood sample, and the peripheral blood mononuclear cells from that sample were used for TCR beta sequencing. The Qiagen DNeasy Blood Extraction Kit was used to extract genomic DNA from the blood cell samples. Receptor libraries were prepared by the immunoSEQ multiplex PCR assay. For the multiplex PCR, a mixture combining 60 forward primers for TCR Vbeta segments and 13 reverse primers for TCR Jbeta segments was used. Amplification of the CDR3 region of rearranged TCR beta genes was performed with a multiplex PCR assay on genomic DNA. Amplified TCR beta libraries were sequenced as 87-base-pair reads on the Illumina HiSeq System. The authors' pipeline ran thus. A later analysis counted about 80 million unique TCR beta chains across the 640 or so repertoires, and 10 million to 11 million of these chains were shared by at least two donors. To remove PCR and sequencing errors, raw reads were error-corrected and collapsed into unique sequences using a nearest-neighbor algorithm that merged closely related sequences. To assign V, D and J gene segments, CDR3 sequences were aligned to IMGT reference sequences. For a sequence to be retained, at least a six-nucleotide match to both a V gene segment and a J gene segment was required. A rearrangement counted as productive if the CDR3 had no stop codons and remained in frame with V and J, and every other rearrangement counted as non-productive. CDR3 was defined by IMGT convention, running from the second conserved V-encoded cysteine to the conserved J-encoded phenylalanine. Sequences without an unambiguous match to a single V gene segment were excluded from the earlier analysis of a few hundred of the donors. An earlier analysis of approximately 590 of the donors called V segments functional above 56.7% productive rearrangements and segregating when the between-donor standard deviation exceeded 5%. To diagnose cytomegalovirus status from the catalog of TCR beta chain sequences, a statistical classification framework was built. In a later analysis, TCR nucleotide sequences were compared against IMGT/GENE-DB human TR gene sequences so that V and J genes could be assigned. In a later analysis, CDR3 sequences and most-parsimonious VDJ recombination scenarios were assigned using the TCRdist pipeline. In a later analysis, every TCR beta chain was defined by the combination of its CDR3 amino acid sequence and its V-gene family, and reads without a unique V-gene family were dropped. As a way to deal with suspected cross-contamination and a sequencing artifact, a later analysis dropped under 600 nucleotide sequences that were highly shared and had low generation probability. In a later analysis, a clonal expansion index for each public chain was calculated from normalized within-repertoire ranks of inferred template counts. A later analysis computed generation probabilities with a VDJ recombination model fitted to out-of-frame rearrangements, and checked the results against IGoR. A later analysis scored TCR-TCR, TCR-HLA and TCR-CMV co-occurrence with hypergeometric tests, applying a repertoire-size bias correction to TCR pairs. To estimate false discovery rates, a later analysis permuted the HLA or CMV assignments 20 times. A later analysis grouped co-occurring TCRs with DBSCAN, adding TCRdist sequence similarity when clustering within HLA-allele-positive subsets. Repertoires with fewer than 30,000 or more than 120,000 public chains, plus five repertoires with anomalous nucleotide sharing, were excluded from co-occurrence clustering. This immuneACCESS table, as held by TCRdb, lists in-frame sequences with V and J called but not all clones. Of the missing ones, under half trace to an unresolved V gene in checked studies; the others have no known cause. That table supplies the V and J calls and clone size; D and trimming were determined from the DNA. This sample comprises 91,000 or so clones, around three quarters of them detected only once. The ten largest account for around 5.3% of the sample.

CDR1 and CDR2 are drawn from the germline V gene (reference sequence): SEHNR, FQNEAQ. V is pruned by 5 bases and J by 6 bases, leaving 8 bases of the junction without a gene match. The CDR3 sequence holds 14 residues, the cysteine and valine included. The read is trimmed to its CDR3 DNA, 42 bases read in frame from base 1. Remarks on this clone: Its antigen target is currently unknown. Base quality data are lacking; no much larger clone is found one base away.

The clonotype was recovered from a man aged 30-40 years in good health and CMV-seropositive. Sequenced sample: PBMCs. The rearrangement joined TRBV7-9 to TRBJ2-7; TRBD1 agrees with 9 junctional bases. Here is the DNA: TGTGCCAGCAGCGGCCCGACAGGGGGGCCCGAGCAGTACGTC. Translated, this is CASSGPTGGPEQYV.